The T cell receptor beta chain described here comes from a study of vaccination effects on CD4 cells after COVID-19. In the case of this clone: Its target is not known.

The assay was immunoSEQ multiplex PCR, and TCRdb's table has in-frame clones only and misses some. The sample has about 20,000 clones; roughly 70% are singletons. V was shortened by 5 bases and J by 2 bases, with 9 bases between the two germline ends. In germline, CDR1 is KGHSH, CDR2 LQKENI. CDR3 size: 13 residues. Viral peptide pool expansion of antigen-specific CD4+ T cells preceded sequencing in the ViraFEST assay. CD4+ T cells were isolated after about eleven days of culture. Recipients of the vaccine had no prior SARS-CoV-2 infection and negative nucleocapsid antibodies. The chain links TRBV18 to TRBJ1-1, with D tentatively TRBD1 (5 bases). The material was CD4+ T cells from PBMCs cultured with HCoV-NL63 spike peptides, obtained before COVID-19 vaccination. This clonotype was sampled from a human donor who received a COVID-19 vaccine. The CDR3 is CASSTDTNTEAFF. The DNA for the CDR3 is TGTGCCAGCTCAACGGACACCAACACTGAAGCTTTCTTT. Full variable domain (rest looked up from reference TRBV18 and TRBJ1-1): NAGVMQNPRHLVRRRGQEARLRCSPMKGHSHVYWYRQLPEEGLKFMVYLQKENIIDESGMPKERFSAEFPKEGPSILRIQQVVRGDSAAYFCASSTDTNTEAFFGQGTRLTVV.